The present TCR beta chain was sequenced within a study of regulatory T cells in long-lasting Graves disease. Documented time point: persistent/refractory GD, antithyroid drugs over 5 years with positive TRAb. PBMC-extracted RNA yielded the TCR library. A blood draw put around 9.3 milliliters of peripheral blood into EDTA tubes. Assembly of TCR beta libraries relied on iRepertoire HTBI primers together with Arm-PCR of CDR3 regions. TCRdb recomputed calls from the multiplex PCR reads with MiXCR, one row per CDR3 protein. Seen here are 250,000 to 300,000 distinct CDR3 sequences, roughly a fifth observed once, and the top ten hold more than 50%. This clonotype came up many times. Sequencing was performed on peripheral blood mononuclear cells (PBMCs), taken when the disease was refractory, from a patient treated with antithyroid drugs. This receptor was taken from a female donor with Graves disease.

CDR3 in amino acids: CATGTGVPPYSNQPQHF. CDR3 in DNA: TGTGCCACGGGGACAGGGGTTCCCCCCTATAGCAATCAGCCCCAGCATTTT. The rearrangement uses TRBV10-3 and TRBJ1-5; TRBD1 agrees at 10 bases. This CDR3 is built from 17 residues. Per germline, CDR1 ENHRY and CDR2 SYGVKD. The ends lost 10 bases at V and 0 bases at J; junction bases unmatched: 12.